Listed below are T cell receptor beta chains from one sample, sequenced in a study of chemoradiotherapy in HPV16-positive cancers. The table came from immunoSEQ multiplex PCR; TCRdb's copy has only in-frame clones and leaves some out. There are fewer than 40,000 clones in the sample; 92% occur only once, and under 4% lies in the top ten. The source material was blood, sampled from a patient who underwent chemoradiotherapy. These TCRs come from a human donor with HPV-associated anogenital cancer. The CDR3 runs from the conserved cysteine through the conserved F or W. A D gene is named only where the DNA matches it firmly. Rows may omit the clone size; those that give it use once, few, many or a size class.

V,J,D,size,DNA,CDR3
TRBV7-9,TRBJ1-1,TRBD1,-,TGTGCCAGCAGCCGCCCGACAGGGGGGACCGCTGAAGCTTTCTTT,CASSRPTGGTAEAFF
TRBV29-1,TRBJ1-2,TRBD1,-,TGCAGCGTCAATGGACAGGGAAACTATGGCTACACCTTC,CSVNGQGNYGYTF
TRBV19,TRBJ2-3,TRBD2,-,TGTGCCAGTTCGGGGGGACCAGATACGCAGTATTTT,CASSGGPDTQYF
TRBV2,TRBJ2-5,TRBD2,once,TGTGCCAGCAGTGAACTAGCGGGGAACCAAGAGACCCAGTACTTC,CASSELAGNQETQYF
TRBV6-6,TRBJ2-7,TRBD2,-,TGTGCCAGCAGTTACATGGCGGGGGGGCCCTACGAGCAGTACTTC,CASSYMAGGPYEQYF
TRBV5-1,TRBJ1-1,TRBD1,-,TGCGCCAGTTACCCTACAGGGGGTCTCGTGAGCACTGAAGCTTTCTTT,CASYPTGGLVSTEAFF
TRBV21-1,TRBJ1-2,-,-,TGTGCCAGCACCGACGGCAAGGAGGGTGGCTACACCTTC,CASTDGKEGGYTF
TRBV4-1,TRBJ2-2,-,-,TGCGCCAGCAGCCAATTGTTTTCCGGGGAGCTGTTTTTT,CASSQLFSGELFF
TRBV12-5,TRBJ1-1,-,once,TGTGCTAGTGGTTTCCGAGTGGAGGGCGAAGCTTTCTTT,CASGFRVEGEAFF
TRBV7-8,TRBJ2-7,-,-,TGTGCCAGCAGCTCCCAGCAGGGCTACGAGCAGTACTTC,CASSSQQGYEQYF
TRBV18,TRBJ2-7,-,-,TGTGCCAGCTCCCCAAGCTCCTACGAGCAGTACTTC,CASSPSSYEQYF
TRBV7-8,TRBJ2-5,-,-,TGTGCCAGCAGCTCTCATACGGGGACCCAGTACTTC,CASSSHTGTQYF
TRBV7-8,TRBJ2-3,-,-,TGTGCCAGCAGGGACCCGTCGATTGGAGATACGCAGTATTTT,CASRDPSIGDTQYF
TRBV6-1,TRBJ2-5,-,-,TGTGCCAGCAAATCGCCCGTCGAGACCCAGTACTTC,CASKSPVETQYF
TRBV5-4,TRBJ1-1,-,-,TGTGCCAGCATTAGGTCCAGAACCTCGCTTGTTATGAACACTGAAGCTTTCTTT,CASIRSRTSLVMNTEAFF
TRBV19,TRBJ1-1,TRBD1,-,TGTGCCAGTAGTATGGGACAGGGAAACACTGAAGCTTTCTTT,CASSMGQGNTEAFF
TRBV5-1,TRBJ2-1,-,once,TGCGCCAGCAGCGGATCTAGCTACAATGAGCAGTTCTTC,CASSGSSYNEQFF
TRBV5-6,TRBJ1-2,-,-,TGTGCCAGCAGCTTGGGGAACTATGGCTACACCTTC,CASSLGNYGYTF
TRBV25-1,TRBJ2-3,-,-,TGTGCCAGCAGTGATTATACAGAAAGAACACAGTATTTT,CASSDYTERTQYF
TRBV7-8,TRBJ1-1,-,-,TGTGCCAGCAGCTTAGCCGGTTTGAGAACCGAAGCTTTCTTT,CASSLAGLRTEAFF
TRBV25-1,TRBJ2-3,-,-,TGTGCCAGCAGTGAGCCCAGGGATTTT,CASSEPRDF
TRBV5-1,TRBJ2-3,TRBD2,-,TGCGCCAGCAGACCTCTAACTAGCGGGGGCACAGATACGCAGTATTTT,CASRPLTSGGTDTQYF
TRBV5-8,TRBJ2-2,-,-,TGTGCCAGCAGCTTTGGGACCGCCGGGGAGCTGTTTTTT,CASSFGTAGELFF
TRBV14,TRBJ2-1,TRBD1,-,TGTGCCAGCAGCCAGGCTCCCGGGACAGGGCGCAATGAGCAGTTCTTC,CASSQAPGTGRNEQFF
TRBV14,TRBJ2-7,-,-,TGTGCCAGCAGCCATTGGGCGGGACGCAGGGACGAGCAGTACTTC,CASSHWAGRRDEQYF
TRBV12-5,TRBJ2-7,TRBD1,-,TGTGCTAGTGGTTTGGTCAGGGGGTACGAGCAGTACTTC,CASGLVRGYEQYF
TRBV5-1,TRBJ1-1,TRBD1,once,TGCGCCAGCAGCGCACAACAGGGGGCCCGAGAAGCTTTCTTT,CASSAQQGAREAFF
TRBV7-9,TRBJ1-1,-,-,TGTGCCAGCAGCCTCCAAGGGGGACGAGGCACTGAAGCTTTCTTT,CASSLQGGRGTEAFF
TRBV6-5,TRBJ1-6,TRBD1,once,TGTGCCAGCAGTTACGGGACAGGGGGCAATTCACCCCTCCACTTT,CASSYGTGGNSPLHF
TRBV6-4,TRBJ2-2,-,-,TGTGCCAGCAGTGGAGCGAACACCGGGGAGCTGTTTTTT,CASSGANTGELFF
TRBV7-6,TRBJ2-7,-,once,TGTGCCAGCAGCTTAGATGACACCTACGAGCAGTACTTC,CASSLDDTYEQYF
TRBV11-3,TRBJ1-2,-,-,TGTGCCAGCAGCCGGACCGGGGGCCCCCGCGGTGGCTACACCTTC,CASSRTGGPRGGYTF
TRBV9,TRBJ2-2,-,-,TGTGCCAGCAGCGTAGGGGGGGCCGGGGAGCTGTTTTTT,CASSVGGAGELFF
TRBV6-4,TRBJ1-2,-,once,TGTGCCAGCAGTGACTCGTTCTACCGACAGGACAACTATGGCTACACCTTATCTGGCTACACCTTC,CASSDSFYRQDNYGYTLSGYTF
TRBV7-2,TRBJ2-7,TRBD1,-,TGTGCCAGCAGCTTGGGACAGGGGACCTACGAGCAGTACTTC,CASSLGQGTYEQYF
TRBV10-3,TRBJ1-1,-,-,TGTGCCATCAGAGAAGACGGGACTGCGGGGACTGAAGCTTTCTTT,CAIREDGTAGTEAFF
TRBV18,TRBJ1-2,-,-,TGTGCCAGCTCACCCCCACTAAATCGAATAGCTAACTATGGCTACACCTTC,CASSPPLNRIANYGYTF
TRBV7-8,TRBJ1-2,-,-,TGTGCCAGCAGCTCGGGACAAAGGAACTATGGCTACACCTTC,CASSSGQRNYGYTF
TRBV7-6,TRBJ1-1,-,-,TGTGCCAGCAGCTTAGAGCTGGAAGGAAGAGCTTTCTTT,CASSLELEGRAFF
TRBV4-2,TRBJ1-3,-,-,TGTGCCAGCAGCCATTCTCGGGCGGGATCGTCTGGAAACACCATATATTTT,CASSHSRAGSSGNTIYF
TRBV7-2,TRBJ2-7,-,-,TGTGCCAGCAGCTTGGGGGGTTTGGAGGTCGAGCAGTACTTC,CASSLGGLEVEQYF
TRBV4-3,TRBJ1-1,-,-,TGCGCCAGCAGCCAAGCCTACGGACAGTCTAACACTGAAGCTTTCTTT,CASSQAYGQSNTEAFF
TRBV4-1,TRBJ2-1,TRBD2,once,TGCGCCAGCAGCCAAGGGGGACTAGTCTACAATGAGCAGTTCTTC,CASSQGGLVYNEQFF
TRBV5-1,TRBJ1-1,TRBD1,-,TGCGCCAGCAGCTTGGGACAGGGGGCGGCCCCTGAAGCTTTCTTT,CASSLGQGAAPEAFF
TRBV11-3,TRBJ1-1,-,-,TGTGCCAGCAGCTCCCCAATGGGGGAAGCTTTCTTT,CASSSPMGEAFF
TRBV6-4,TRBJ1-6,-,-,TGTGCCAGCATCCCACCCCCCTTCGGCTGGAATAATTCACCCCTCCACTTT,CASIPPPFGWNNSPLHF
TRBV11-1,TRBJ2-7,-,-,TGTGCCAGCAGCTTTCACCGGGTCAAATTCTACGAGCAGTACTTC,CASSFHRVKFYEQYF
TRBV6-6,TRBJ1-2,-,-,TGTGCCAGCAACAGGGAGAACTATGGCTACACCTTC,CASNRENYGYTF
TRBV6-1,TRBJ2-7,-,-,TGTGCCAGCAGCCAACAGGGGGGGAGCTCCTACGAGCAGTACTTC,CASSQQGGSSYEQYF
TRBV19,TRBJ1-2,-,-,TGTGCCAGTAGTATAGAGGGGGGCGACTATGGCTACACCTTC,CASSIEGGDYGYTF
TRBV7-8,TRBJ1-3,-,-,TGTGCCAGCAGCTTAACCTCTGTTCGGGACATTACTGGAAACACCATATATTTT,CASSLTSVRDITGNTIYF
TRBV4-1,TRBJ1-3,-,once,TGCGCCAGCAGCCAAGTAAGAGTATGGGATCGTGCCGGAAACACCATATATTTT,CASSQVRVWDRAGNTIYF
TRBV7-8,TRBJ2-7,-,-,TGTGCCAGCAGCTTTATGACAGGCGGGCAGTACTTC,CASSFMTGGQYF
TRBV11-2,TRBJ1-2,-,-,TGTGCCAGCAGATCGACGAGTAACTATGGCTACACCTTC,CASRSTSNYGYTF
TRBV9,TRBJ2-5,TRBD2,once,TGTGCCAGCAGCGTAGAAGGGAGGGGATTGGAGACCCAGTACTTC,CASSVEGRGLETQYF